This T cell receptor (beta chain) was identified in a study of blood T cell repertoires in COVID-19. About the study: There were acute and convalescent COVID-19 samples, and they came from the United States, Italy and Spain. Sources were T cells, B-cell-depleted T cells, or PBMCs; the material itself was cDNA or gDNA.

The CDR3 has 12 residues. Trimming stripped 2 bases from V and 8 bases from J, with 9 bases between. Germline assignment: CDR1 ENHRY and CDR2 SYGVKD. Data came from immunoSEQ multiplex PCR; TCRdb stores just in-frame clones and leaves some out. The table includes about 30,000 clones, 70% to 90% detected once. The J gene is TRBJ1-2, the V gene TRBV10-3; the D is unclear. This TCR derives from a human donor in a cohort sampled during active COVID-19. Specimen: peripheral blood. The CDR3 DNA reads TGTGCCATCAGTGAGGGCTTATCGGGCTACACCTTC. Translation: CAISEGLSGYTF.